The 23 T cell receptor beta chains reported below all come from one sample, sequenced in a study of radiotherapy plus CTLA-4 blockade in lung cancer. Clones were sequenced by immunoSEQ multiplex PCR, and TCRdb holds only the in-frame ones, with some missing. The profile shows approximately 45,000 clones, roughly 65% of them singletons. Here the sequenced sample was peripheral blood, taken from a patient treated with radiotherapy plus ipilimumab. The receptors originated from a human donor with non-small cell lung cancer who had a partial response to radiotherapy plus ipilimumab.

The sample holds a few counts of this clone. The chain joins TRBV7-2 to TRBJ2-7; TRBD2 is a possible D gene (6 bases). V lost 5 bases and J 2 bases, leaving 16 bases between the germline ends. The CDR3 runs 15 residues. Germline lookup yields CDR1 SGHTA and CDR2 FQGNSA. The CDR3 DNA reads TGTGCCAGCAGCCCCTTTCCGGGGGTAACCTACGAGCAGTACTTC. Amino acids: CASSPFPGVTYEQYF.

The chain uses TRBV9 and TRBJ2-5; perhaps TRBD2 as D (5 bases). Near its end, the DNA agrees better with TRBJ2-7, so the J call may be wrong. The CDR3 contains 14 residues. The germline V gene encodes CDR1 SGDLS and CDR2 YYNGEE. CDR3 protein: CASSVGNGAYEQYF. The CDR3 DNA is TGTGCCAGCAGCGTCGGGAACGGCGCCTACGAGCAGTACTTC.

CDR3 region: CASSLSGGTFFEQFF. CDR3 coding DNA: TGTGCCAGCAGCCTCTCCGGGGGGACGTTCTTTGAGCAGTTCTTC. The chain couples TRBV9 to TRBJ2-1; 7 nucleotides agree with TRBD2. Germline V gives CDR1 SGDLS, CDR2 YYNGEE. CDR3 length: 15 residues. V was pared by 4 bases and J by 9 bases, with 13 bases of the junction left unmatched.

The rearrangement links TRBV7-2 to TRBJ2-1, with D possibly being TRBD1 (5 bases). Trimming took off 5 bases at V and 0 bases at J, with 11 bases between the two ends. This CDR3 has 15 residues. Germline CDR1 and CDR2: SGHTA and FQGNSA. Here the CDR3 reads CASSLDSGSYNEQFF. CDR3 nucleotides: TGTGCCAGCAGCCTTGACAGTGGCTCCTACAATGAGCAGTTCTTC.

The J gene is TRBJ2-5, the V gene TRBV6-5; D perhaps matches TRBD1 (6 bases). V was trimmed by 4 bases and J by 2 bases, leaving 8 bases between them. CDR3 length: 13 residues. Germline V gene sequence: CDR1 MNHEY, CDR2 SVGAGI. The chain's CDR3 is CASSSRGQETQYF. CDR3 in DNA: TGTGCCAGCAGTTCGAGGGGGCAAGAGACCCAGTACTTC.

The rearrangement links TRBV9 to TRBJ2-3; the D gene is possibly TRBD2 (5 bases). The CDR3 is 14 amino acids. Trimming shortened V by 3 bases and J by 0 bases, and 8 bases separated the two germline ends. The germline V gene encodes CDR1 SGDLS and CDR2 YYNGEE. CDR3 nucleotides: TGTGCCAGCAGCGATAGCGCGAGCACAGATACGCAGTATTTT. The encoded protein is CASSDSASTDTQYF.

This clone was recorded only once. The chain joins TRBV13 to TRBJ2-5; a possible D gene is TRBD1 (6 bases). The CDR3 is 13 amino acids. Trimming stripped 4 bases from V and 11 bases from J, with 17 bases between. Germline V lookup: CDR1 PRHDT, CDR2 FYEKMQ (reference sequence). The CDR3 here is CASSSGTLSEQYF. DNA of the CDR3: TGTGCCAGCAGCTCCGGGACACTTTCTGAGCAGTACTTC.

The CDR3 loop reads CASSITPYEQYF. CDR3 nucleotide sequence: TGTGCCAGCAGTATAACACCCTACGAGCAGTACTTC. The chain employs TRBV6-1 and TRBJ2-7; D is undetermined. Trimming removed 5 bases from V and 2 bases from J, with 7 bases in between. The CDR3 sequence is 12 residues long. Germline loops: CDR1 MNHNS, CDR2 SASEGT.

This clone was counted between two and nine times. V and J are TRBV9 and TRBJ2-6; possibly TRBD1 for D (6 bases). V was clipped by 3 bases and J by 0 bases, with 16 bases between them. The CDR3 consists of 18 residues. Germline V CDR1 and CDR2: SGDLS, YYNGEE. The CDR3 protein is CASSAMDSFRSGANVLTF. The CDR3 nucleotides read TGTGCCAGCAGCGCAATGGACAGTTTTCGCTCTGGGGCCAACGTCCTGACTTTC. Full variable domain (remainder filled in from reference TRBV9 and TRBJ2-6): DSGVTQTPKHLITATGQRVTLRCSPRSGDLSVYWYQQSLDQGLQFLIQYYNGEERAKGNILERFSAQQFPDLHSELNLSSLELGDSALYFCASSAMDSFRSGANVLTFGAGSRLTVL.

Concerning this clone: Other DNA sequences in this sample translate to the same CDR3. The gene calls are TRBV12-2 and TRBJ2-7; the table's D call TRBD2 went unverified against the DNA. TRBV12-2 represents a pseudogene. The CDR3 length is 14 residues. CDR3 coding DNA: TGTGCAAGCCGCTTAAGGCGGGAGAGGGACGAGCAGTACTTC. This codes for CASRLRRERDEQYF.

The CDR3 reads CASGLGSTEGTDTQYF. The CDR3 DNA follows: TGTGCTAGTGGTTTGGGCTCCACTGAGGGCACAGATACGCAGTATTTT. This rearrangement joins TRBV12-5 to TRBJ2-3; D gene uncertain. The CDR3 spans 16 residues. The ends were cut back, 1 base at V and 1 base at J, with 12 bases in the middle. The germline V gene encodes CDR1 LGHNT and CDR2 FRNRAP.

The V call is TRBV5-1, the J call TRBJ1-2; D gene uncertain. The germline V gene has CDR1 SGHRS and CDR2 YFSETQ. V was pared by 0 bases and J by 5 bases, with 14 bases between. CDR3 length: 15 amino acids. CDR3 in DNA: TGCGCCAGCAGCTTGGTCGGGGTTAGGGAATATGGCTACACCTTC. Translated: CASSLVGVREYGYTF.

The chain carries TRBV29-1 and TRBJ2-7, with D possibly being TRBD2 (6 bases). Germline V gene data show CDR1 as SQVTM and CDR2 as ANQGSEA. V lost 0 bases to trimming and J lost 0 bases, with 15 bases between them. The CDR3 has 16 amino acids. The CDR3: CSVEDQPAEGSYEQYF. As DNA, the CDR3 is TGCAGCGTTGAAGATCAACCCGCGGAGGGCTCCTACGAGCAGTACTTC.

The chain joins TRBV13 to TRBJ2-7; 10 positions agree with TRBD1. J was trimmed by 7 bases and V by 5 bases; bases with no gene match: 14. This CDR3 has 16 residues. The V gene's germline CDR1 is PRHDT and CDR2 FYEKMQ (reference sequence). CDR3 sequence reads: CASSTRKTRDRGEQYF. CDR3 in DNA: TGTGCCAGCAGCACCCGGAAGACTCGGGACAGGGGTGAGCAGTACTTC.

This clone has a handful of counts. The CDR3 nucleotides are TGTGCTAGTGGTCGGACTAGCGAAGGGGAGACCCAGTACTTC. This encodes CASGRTSEGETQYF. V usage is TRBV12-5 and J usage is TRBJ2-5; 9 bases are a match to TRBD2. The length of the CDR3 is 14 residues. Looked up from germline, CDR1 is LGHNT and CDR2 is FRNRAP. V lost 5 bases, J lost 5 bases, and 6 bases stayed unmatched.

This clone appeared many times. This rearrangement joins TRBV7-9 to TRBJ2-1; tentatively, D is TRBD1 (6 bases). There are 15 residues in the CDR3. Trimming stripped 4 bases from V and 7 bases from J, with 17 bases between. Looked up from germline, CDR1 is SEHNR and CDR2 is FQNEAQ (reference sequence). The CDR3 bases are TGTGCCAGCAGCTCTTACACAGGGATCGGGAATGAGCAGTTCTTC. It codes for CASSSYTGIGNEQFF.

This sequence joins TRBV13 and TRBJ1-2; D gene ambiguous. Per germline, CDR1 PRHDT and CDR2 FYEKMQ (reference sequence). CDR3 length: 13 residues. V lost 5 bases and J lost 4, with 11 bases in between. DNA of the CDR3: TGTGCCAGCAGCCTCCGCGGCGGCTATGGCTACACCTTC. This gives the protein CASSLRGGYGYTF.

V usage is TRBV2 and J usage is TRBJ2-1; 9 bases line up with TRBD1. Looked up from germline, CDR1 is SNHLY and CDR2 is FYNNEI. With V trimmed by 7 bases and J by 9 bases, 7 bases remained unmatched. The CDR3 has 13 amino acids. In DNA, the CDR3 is TGTGCCAGCAAATCGGGACAGGGTGTTGAGCAGTTCTTC. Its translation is CASKSGQGVEQFF.

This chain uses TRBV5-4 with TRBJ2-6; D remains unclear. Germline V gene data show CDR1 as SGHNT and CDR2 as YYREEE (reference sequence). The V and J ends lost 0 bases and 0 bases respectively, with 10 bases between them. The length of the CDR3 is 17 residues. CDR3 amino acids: CASSLDPFSSGANVLTF. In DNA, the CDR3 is TGTGCCAGCAGCTTGGACCCTTTCAGCTCTGGGGCCAACGTCCTGACTTTC.

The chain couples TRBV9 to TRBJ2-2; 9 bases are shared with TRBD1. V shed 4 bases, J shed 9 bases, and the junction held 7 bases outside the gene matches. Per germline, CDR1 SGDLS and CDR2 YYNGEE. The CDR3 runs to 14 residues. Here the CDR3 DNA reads TGTGCCAGCAGCACTGTGACAGGGGGGCGGGAGCTGTTTTTT. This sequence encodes CASSTVTGGRELFF.

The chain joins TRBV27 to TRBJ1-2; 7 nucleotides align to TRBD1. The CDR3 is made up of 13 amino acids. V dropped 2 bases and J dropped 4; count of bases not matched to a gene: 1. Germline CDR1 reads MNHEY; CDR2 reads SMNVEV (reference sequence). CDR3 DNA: TGTGCCAGCAGTTTAAGACAGGGCTATGGCTACACCTTC. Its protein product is CASSLRQGYGYTF.

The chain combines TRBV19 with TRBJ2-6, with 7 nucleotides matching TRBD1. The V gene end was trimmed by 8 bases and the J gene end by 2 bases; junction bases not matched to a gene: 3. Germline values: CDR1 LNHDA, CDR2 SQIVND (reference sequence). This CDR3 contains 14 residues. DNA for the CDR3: TGTGCCAGTTCCACAGGGGCTGGGGCCAACGTCCTGACTTTC. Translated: CASSTGAGANVLTF.

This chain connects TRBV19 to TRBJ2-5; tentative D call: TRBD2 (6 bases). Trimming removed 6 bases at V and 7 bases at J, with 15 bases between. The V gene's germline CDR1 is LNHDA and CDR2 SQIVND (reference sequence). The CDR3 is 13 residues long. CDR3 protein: CASRQSGFGTQYF. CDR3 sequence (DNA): TGTGCCAGTAGGCAAAGCGGGTTTGGGACCCAGTACTTC.